What follows describes a single T cell receptor beta chain. Its target is not known. The sample originates from a study of cytomegalovirus exposure and HLA in healthy donors. Study-level information: In an early release, HLA-typed donors contributed 80 million to 95 million unique TCR sequences. Clustering assigned 81% of the approximately 400 genotyped donors to the Caucasian-associated ancestry cluster.

Study-wide results and caveats: Later analysis suggested most CMV-associated TCR beta chains were HLA-restricted. Most of the TCR beta V segments (in an earlier analysis) were productive either about 87% or about 30% of the time.

Germline CDR1 reads SGHRS; CDR2 reads YFSETQ. With 0 bases removed from V and 0 bases from J, the gap between germline ends came to 5 bases. The CDR3 has 14 residues. Both 60 Vbeta primers and 13 Jbeta primers went into the PCR. Method: immunoSEQ multiplex PCR; TCRdb's copy keeps in-frame clones and lacks some. The data show around 180,000 clones, less than 85% seen once. Sequencing was carried out using PBMCs. The chain couples TRBV5-1 to TRBJ2-3; D remains ambiguous. This clonotype was obtained from a man between 18 and 29 years old in good health and CMV-seronegative. CDR3 region: CASSLGSSTDTQYF. CDR3 in DNA: TGCGCCAGCAGCTTGGGGAGCAGCACAGATACGCAGTATTTT.